This is a list of T cell receptor beta chains from one sample in a study of blood T cell repertoires in COVID-19. Generated by immunoSEQ multiplex PCR, the TCRdb table keeps only in-frame clones and is missing some. The sample has over 400,000 clones, 80% to 90% seen once. Sequencing was carried out using peripheral blood. The source of these receptors is a human donor in a cohort sampled during active COVID-19. The CDR3 runs from the conserved cysteine through the conserved F or W. Each record gives: clone size, D gene, J gene, V gene, CDR3 DNA, CDR3 protein. The D gene is left open where the match is weak. Not every row has a clone size; where given, it reads once, few, many or a size class.

few	-	TRBJ1-3	TRBV19	TGTGCCAGTAGTGGGGCAGTCTCTGGAAACACCATATATTTT	CASSGAVSGNTIYF
-	TRBD2	TRBJ2-2	TRBV5-4	TGTGCCAGCAGCGGCCGGGAGCGGGGGAGCACCGGGGAGCTGTTTTTT	CASSGRERGSTGELFF
-	-	TRBJ1-5	TRBV20-1	TGCAGTGCTAGTTCCACCAGTGGCAATCAGCCCCAGCATTTT	CSASSTSGNQPQHF
-	TRBD1	TRBJ1-6	TRBV5-3	TGTGCCACAACACTCCGACAGGGGGCGAATAATTCACCCCTCCACTTT	CATTLRQGANNSPLHF
-	-	TRBJ1-3	TRBV4-1	TGCGCCAGCAGCCAAGAGGCGGCGCGGTCGGACACCATATATTTT	CASSQEAARSDTIYF
once	TRBD1	TRBJ1-4	TRBV30	TGTGCCTGGGGGACAGCCAGATCAACTAATGAAAAACTGTTTTTT	CAWGTARSTNEKLFF
-	-	TRBJ2-3	TRBV6-1	TGTGCCAGCAGTGAAGCGGTACTAGTGCAAACAGATACGCAGTATTTT	CASSEAVLVQTDTQYF
-	-	TRBJ2-3	TRBV6-6	TGTGCCAGCAGTGACACCGACCGAGATACGCAGTATTTT	CASSDTDRDTQYF
-	-	TRBJ2-3	TRBV11-3	TGTGCCAGCAGCTTAGGCCCTAGAGATACGCAGTATTTT	CASSLGPRDTQYF
-	-	TRBJ1-4	TRBV5-1	TGCGCCAGCAGCGATCACCGGGCCAGGGGTGTAGAAAAACTGTTTTTT	CASSDHRARGVEKLFF
-	-	TRBJ2-5	TRBV5-6	TGTGCCAGCAGCTTGGTTATTCTGTCACATCGGAGGGAGACCCAGTACTTC	CASSLVILSHRRETQYF
-	-	TRBJ2-3	TRBV6-2/TRBV6-3	TGTGCCAGCAGCCCGAAGGGGGGGCGGGATACGCAGTATTTT	CASSPKGGRDTQYF
-	-	TRBJ2-2	TRBV2	TGTGCCAGCAGTGGCCAGGGGGGAACCGGGGAGCTGTTTTTT	CASSGQGGTGELFF
-	-	TRBJ2-1	TRBV7-2	TGTGCCAGCAGCCTGCAGCTCGTAAGCGGCAATGAGCAGTTCTTC	CASSLQLVSGNEQFF
-	-	TRBJ1-5	TRBV5-1	TGCGCCAGCAGCTTGGCAGGGGCGGGTCAGCCCCAGCATTTT	CASSLAGAGQPQHF
few	-	TRBJ1-5	TRBV27	TGTGCCAGCAGTTTCGGGGAGGGCGGTCAGCCCCAGCATTTT	CASSFGEGGQPQHF
-	-	TRBJ1-5	TRBV19	TGTGCCAGCGCCCCGAGACTTAGCAATCAGCCCCAGCATTTT	CASAPRLSNQPQHF
-	-	TRBJ2-7	TRBV5-5	TGTGCCAGCAGCTTGGCCCCACAGGGATCCTACGAGCAGTACTTC	CASSLAPQGSYEQYF
-	TRBD1	TRBJ2-5	TRBV5-1	TGCGCCAGCAGCACACAGGGGGCGCCGGAGACCCAGTACTTC	CASSTQGAPETQYF
-	TRBD1	TRBJ1-2	TRBV6-6	TGTGCCAGCAGTTACCACGCTGGACAGGGTGTGGGCTACACCTTC	CASSYHAGQGVGYTF
-	-	TRBJ2-3	TRBV9	TGTGCCAGCAGCGTATTCGTAGGGGTGGATACGCAGTATTTT	CASSVFVGVDTQYF
-	-	TRBJ2-3	TRBV24-1	TGTGCCACCAGTGATTACCTAACAGGATCCTCTAGCACAGATACGCAGTATTTT	CATSDYLTGSSSTDTQYF
-	TRBD1	TRBJ1-4	TRBV30	TGTGCCTGGAGCCCCGGGACAGGGAGAGAAAAACTGTTTTTT	CAWSPGTGREKLFF
-	-	TRBJ1-4	TRBV10-3	TGTGCCATTCGACGGGAGTTGACTAATGAAAAACTGTTTTTT	CAIRRELTNEKLFF
-	-	TRBJ2-5	TRBV4-1	TGCGCCAGCAGCCAAGATGGGCTAATTCAAGAGACCCAGTACTTC	CASSQDGLIQETQYF
-	TRBD2	TRBJ2-3	TRBV18	TGTGCCAGCTCACCAGGGGCCGGACTAGCGGGAAGCGATACGCAGTATTTT	CASSPGAGLAGSDTQYF
-	-	TRBJ2-7	TRBV7-2	TGTGCCAGCAGTCAATTCTACGAGCAGTACTTC	CASSQFYEQYF
-	-	TRBJ2-7	TRBV21-1	TGTGCCAGCAGCAAGTCCGGGACTAGCGGGGAAACCTACGAGCAGTACTTC	CASSKSGTSGETYEQYF
-	TRBD1	TRBJ1-1	TRBV11-3	TGTGCCAGCAGCGACCGACAGGGGGCGAACACTGAAGCTTTCTTT	CASSDRQGANTEAFF
-	-	TRBJ1-6	TRBV6-8	TGTGCCAGCCCCCGAGGTCCTTTTTCAAATTCACCCCTCCACTTT	CASPRGPFSNSPLHF
-	-	TRBJ2-1	TRBV27	TGTGCCAGCAGTTTCGGCGGGGCCCTAGTCAATGAGCAGTTCTTC	CASSFGGALVNEQFF
-	TRBD2	TRBJ2-7	TRBV6-8	TGTGCCAGCAGCCGGACTAGCGGGAAACCCTACGAGCAGTACTTC	CASSRTSGKPYEQYF
-	TRBD1	TRBJ1-1	TRBV11-1	TGTGCCAGCAGCCCCAGGACAGGGGGTGTGAACACTGAAGCTTTCTTT	CASSPRTGGVNTEAFF
once	TRBD1	TRBJ2-7	TRBV4-2	TGTGCCAGCAGCCAGGCACAGGGGGTCCCGGGCTACGAGCAGTACTTC	CASSQAQGVPGYEQYF
-	TRBD1	TRBJ2-3	TRBV13	TGTGCCAGCAGTTTACAGGGGATCTTTGGGTCAGATACGCAGTATTTT	CASSLQGIFGSDTQYF